Each of the 15 T cell receptor beta chains below was sequenced from the same sample in a study of blood T cell repertoires in COVID-19. Clones were read by immunoSEQ multiplex PCR, and TCRdb kept only the in-frame ones, dropping some. This sample carries a few hundred thousand clones, around 87% of them seen once, and the ten largest clones take roughly 3%. The sample consisted of peripheral blood. These receptors were collected from a man aged 55 to 70 with acute or convalescent COVID-19.

The CDR3 sequence is CATSDPNRADTQYF. CDR3 coding DNA: TGTGCCACCAGTGATCCCAACAGGGCAGATACGCAGTATTTT. J is TRBJ2-3 and V is TRBV24-1, with D possibly being TRBD1 (6 bases). Germline assignment: CDR1 KGHDR and CDR2 SFDVKD. This CDR3 comprises 14 residues. V lost 3 bases, J lost 4 bases, and 10 bases lay in between.

Turning to this clone: Other nucleotide sequences from this sample produce the same CDR3. The chain carries TRBV27 and TRBJ1-4; 9 nucleotides match TRBD1. The junction had 5 bases not matched to a gene; V was cut back by 5 bases and J by 4 bases. CDR3 size: 15 residues. Germline V gene data show CDR1 as MNHEY and CDR2 as SMNVEV (reference sequence). This chain's CDR3 is CASSPRGQGNEKLFF. CDR3 nucleotides: TGTGCCAGCAGTCCCCGGGGACAGGGTAATGAAAAACTGTTTTTT. Full variable domain (rest looked up from reference TRBV27 and TRBJ1-4): EAQVTQNPRYLITVTGKKLTVTCSQNMNHEYMSWYRQDPGLGLRQIYYSMNVEVTDKGDVPEGYKVSRKEKRNFPLILESPSPNQTSLYFCASSPRGQGNEKLFFGSGTQLSVL.

This chain connects TRBV9 to TRBJ2-5; 7 nucleotides agree with TRBD2. V shed 0 bases and J 5 bases; nucleotides not matched to a gene: 1. CDR3 size: 13 residues. Germline V CDR1 and CDR2: SGDLS, YYNGEE. As DNA, the CDR3 is TGTGCCAGCAGCGTAGCGGGAGGTGAGACCCAGTACTTC. This encodes CASSVAGGETQYF.

This clone was seen a handful of times. This rearrangement joins TRBV9 to TRBJ1-2; 7 nucleotides agree with TRBD1. This CDR3 has 14 amino acids. The ends lost 4 bases at V and 5 bases at J; junction bases unmatched: 8. The V gene's germline CDR1 is SGDLS and CDR2 YYNGEE. CDR3 loop: CASSPYRGEYGYTF. The CDR3 DNA follows: TGTGCCAGCAGCCCGTACAGGGGAGAGTATGGCTACACCTTC.

This clone was counted a single time. The rearrangement links TRBV4-1 to TRBJ1-4; tentative D call: TRBD1 (5 bases). Per germline, CDR1 MGHRA and CDR2 YSYEKL. The CDR3 covers 16 residues. V was clipped by 5 bases and J by 2 bases, with 15 bases between them. CDR3 residues: CASSTAWGGTNEKLFF. As DNA, the CDR3 is TGCGCCAGCAGCACCGCGTGGGGGGGGACTAATGAAAAACTGTTTTTT.

The V call is TRBV6-6, the J call TRBJ1-2, with 7 nucleotides matching TRBD1. The CDR3 contains 16 residues. V shed 6 bases and J 0 bases; nucleotides not matched to a gene: 10. Germline CDR1 MNHNY, CDR2 SVGAGI (reference sequence). In nucleotides, the CDR3 is TGTGCCAGCAGATACCGGGACAGAGCCACTAACTATGGCTACACCTTC. As protein: CASRYRDRATNYGYTF.

The chain combines TRBV7-9 with TRBJ2-1; maybe TRBD2 (5 bases). In germline, CDR1 is SEHNR, CDR2 FQNEAQ (reference sequence). CDR3 length: 15 residues. CDR3 region: CASSLPGMPYNEQFF. The CDR3 nucleotides are TGTGCATCCTCCCTCCCGGGGATGCCATACAATGAGCAGTTCTTC.

The rearrangement uses TRBV28 and TRBJ1-2, with TRBD1 matching 7 bases. V shed 6 bases, J shed 5 bases, and the junction held 6 bases outside the gene matches. The CDR3 totals 13 residues. CDR1 and CDR2 (germline): MDHEN, SYDVKM. The CDR3 DNA reads as TGTGCCAGCAGCCCCGGGACAGATTATGGCTACACCTTC. Translated: CASSPGTDYGYTF.

The V gene is TRBV5-1, the J gene TRBJ2-3; 14 positions match TRBD2. The ends lost 4 bases at V and 1 base at J; junction bases unmatched: 5. The CDR3 contains 17 residues. The germline CDR1 and CDR2 sequences are SGHRS and YFSETQ. CDR3 in DNA: TGCGCCAGCAGCACCGGACTAGCGGGGGGCCGCACAGATACGCAGTATTTT. The encoded protein is CASSTGLAGGRTDTQYF.

The rearrangement uses TRBV18 and TRBJ1-6; 9 bases map to TRBD1. CDR1 and CDR2 from the germline V gene are KGHSH and LQKENI. V trimming: 4 bases; J trimming: 5 bases; junction bases outside the gene matches: 3. The length of the CDR3 is 15 residues. The DNA of the CDR3 is TGTGCCAGCTCACTCAGACAGGGGGATAATTCACCCCTCCACTTT. Translating gives CASSLRQGDNSPLHF.

The chain couples TRBV10-2 to TRBJ2-3, with 15 positions matching TRBD2. The trim removed 6 bases at V and 0 bases at J, leaving 13 bases unmatched. Germline V gene data show CDR1 as WSHSY and CDR2 as SAAADI. The length of the CDR3 is 20 residues. The DNA of the CDR3 is TGCGCCAGCAGCCTAGGGACTAGCGGGGGGAGACAACTAAGCACAGATACGCAGTATTTT. Translated, it gives CASSLGTSGGRQLSTDTQYF.

The rearrangement uses TRBV4-1 and TRBJ1-2; a possible D gene is TRBD1 (6 bases). The CDR3 contains 15 residues. The V end lost 0 bases, the J end lost 8 bases, and 16 bases lay between the germline ends. Germline V gene data show CDR1 as MGHRA and CDR2 as YSYEKL. The CDR3 nucleotides read TGCGCCAGCAGCCAAGACCCCCTAAACAGGGCCGGCTACACCTTC. It specifies CASSQDPLNRAGYTF.

The V call is TRBV5-4, the J call TRBJ2-7; 13 bases align to TRBD2. The CDR3 loop spans 15 amino acids. V trimming: 4 bases; J trimming: 2 bases; junction bases outside the gene matches: 3. Germline V lookup: CDR1 SGHNT, CDR2 YYREEE (reference sequence). The CDR3 spells CASSPGLAGPYEQYF. The DNA of the CDR3 is TGTGCCAGCAGCCCGGGACTAGCGGGACCCTACGAGCAGTACTTC.

This clone has just a few counts. CDR3 protein: CASSSERGLAFRMTGELFF. CDR3 DNA sequence: TGTGCCAGCAGCTCGGAAAGAGGCCTGGCGTTTAGGATGACCGGGGAGCTGTTTTTT. The V call is TRBV21-1, the J call TRBJ2-2; the D call of TRBD2 is as the table states it, not checked on the DNA. TRBV21-1 is a pseudogene locus. The length of the CDR3 is 19 residues.

A few counts support this clone. This chain uses TRBV2 with TRBJ1-2; TRBD1 agrees at 7 bases. Germline assignment: CDR1 SNHLY and CDR2 FYNNEI. This CDR3 is 14 amino acids long. Germline trimming cut 8 bases from V and 4 bases from J; bases unmatched to any gene: 10. This CDR3 is CASRWGQTPYGYTF. CDR3 DNA: TGTGCCAGCCGCTGGGGACAGACCCCCTATGGCTACACCTTC.